These T cell receptor beta chains were read from a single sample in a study of cytomegalovirus exposure and HLA in healthy donors. Measured with immunoSEQ multiplex PCR; TCRdb has only the in-frame clones, and not every one. The table lists more than 200,000 clones, about 79% of them singletons. Sample: PBMCs. Every receptor here comes from a male donor in good health and CMV-seronegative. Both conserved end residues are part of each CDR3. The D gene is left open where the match is weak. Clone sizes are given selectively: once, few, many, or a class where the clone is expanded.

>TRBJ2-7|NA|NA|TRBV18
CASSPPGPSYEQYF
TGTGCCAGCTCACCCCCAGGGCCCTCCTACGAGCAGTACTTC
>TRBJ2-1|TRBD2|NA|TRBV6-4
CAIPGLAGADYNEQFF
TGTGCCATCCCGGGACTAGCGGGAGCCGACTACAATGAGCAGTTCTTC
>TRBJ2-7|NA|NA|TRBV28
CASRSYSGVGEQYF
TGTGCCAGCAGGTCTTATTCAGGGGTTGGCGAGCAGTACTTC
>TRBJ1-2|NA|NA|TRBV14
CASRRGGDPANYGYTF
TGTGCCAGCAGGCGAGGGGGGGACCCAGCTAACTATGGCTACACCTTC
>TRBJ1-5|NA|NA|TRBV30
CAFTARPDQPQHF
TGTGCATTCACAGCTCGCCCCGATCAGCCCCAGCATTTT
>TRBJ2-7|NA|few|TRBV27
CASSLQDSFSYEQYF
TGTGCCAGCAGTTTACAGGACAGCTTCTCCTACGAGCAGTACTTC
>TRBJ1-1|NA|NA|TRBV9
CASSETGVNTEAFF
TGTGCCAGCAGCGAAACGGGAGTTAACACTGAAGCTTTCTTT
>TRBJ1-6|NA|NA|TRBV30
CAWSAPRGNYNSPLHF
TGTGCCTGGAGTGCCCCCAGGGGCAATTATAATTCACCCCTCCACTTT
>TRBJ2-7|NA|NA|TRBV15
CATSRDQGPYYEQYF
TGTGCCACCAGCAGAGACCAGGGTCCTTACTACGAGCAGTACTTC
>TRBJ1-5|NA|NA|TRBV6-1
CASTVYNQPQHF
TGTGCCAGCACCGTTTACAATCAGCCCCAGCATTTT
>TRBJ1-4|NA|NA|TRBV4-3
CASSQVLDEKLFF
TGCGCCAGCAGCCAAGTCCTCGATGAAAAACTGTTTTTT
>TRBJ2-5|TRBD2|NA|TRBV9
CASSAYRGTSGKETQYF
TGTGCCAGCAGCGCCTACCGCGGGACTAGCGGGAAAGAGACCCAGTACTTC
>TRBJ1-2|NA|NA|TRBV27
CASSENAAVDGYTF
TGTGCCAGCAGTGAAAATGCGGCGGTAGATGGCTACACCTTC
>TRBJ2-1|TRBD2|NA|TRBV7-9
CASSSTSGGAREQFF
TGTGCCAGCAGCTCGACTAGCGGGGGGGCAAGGGAGCAGTTCTTC
>TRBJ2-7|TRBD2|NA|TRBV28
CASSFSSGSYEQYF
TGTGCCAGCAGTTTCTCTAGCGGGTCCTACGAGCAGTACTTC
>TRBJ2-7|TRBD2|NA|TRBV30
CAGRGGPYEQYF
TGTGCCGGGCGGGGGGGACCCTACGAGCAGTACTTC
>TRBJ1-2|NA|NA|TRBV28
CASSLLLLGQGIGYTF
TGTGCCAGCAGTTTGCTCCTCCTGGGCCAGGGGATTGGCTACACCTTC
>TRBJ2-2|TRBD2|NA|TRBV7-9
CASSLGGVNTGELFF
TGTGCCAGCAGCTTGGGAGGGGTCAACACCGGGGAGCTGTTTTTT
>TRBJ1-1|NA|few|TRBV9
CASSTQGRSTEAFF
TGTGCCAGCAGCACTCAGGGCCGGAGCACTGAAGCTTTCTTT
>TRBJ2-1|NA|few|TRBV4-1
CASSQETSSSYNEQFF
TGCGCCAGCAGCCAAGAGACCTCTAGCTCCTACAATGAGCAGTTCTTC
>TRBJ1-1|NA|NA|TRBV5-1
CASIDSFRGNTEAFF
TGCGCCAGCATCGATTCGTTCAGGGGGAACACTGAAGCTTTCTTT
>TRBJ2-5|NA|NA|TRBV7-8
CASSLGGSPSQETQYF
TGTGCCAGCAGCTTAGGCGGTTCCCCAAGTCAAGAGACCCAGTACTTC
>TRBJ1-3|TRBD1|NA|TRBV7-8
CASSLREAGGKSGNTIYF
TGTGCCAGCAGCTTAAGGGAGGCAGGGGGCAAATCCGGAAACACCATATATTTT
>TRBJ2-7|TRBD1|NA|TRBV28
CASSSPGGTGVDEQYF
TGTGCCAGCAGTTCGCCCGGCGGGACAGGGGTTGACGAGCAGTACTTC
>TRBJ2-3|TRBD2|few|TRBV5-1
CASSSYGLAGTDTQYF
TGCGCCAGCAGCTCCTATGGACTAGCGGGCACAGATACGCAGTATTTT
>TRBJ1-2|NA|NA|TRBV6-5
CASSYSALDYGYTF
TGTGCCAGCAGTTACTCGGCCCTGGACTATGGCTACACCTTC
>TRBJ2-1|TRBD2|NA|TRBV19
CASSIVLRTSGFNEQFF
TGTGCCAGTAGTATAGTGCTTCGTACTAGCGGATTCAATGAGCAGTTCTTC
>TRBJ2-7|NA|NA|TRBV9
CASSVATGPYEQYF
TGTGCCAGCAGCGTAGCTACAGGACCCTACGAGCAGTACTTC
>TRBJ1-4|NA|NA|TRBV6-4
CASSDPTARATNEKLFF
TGTGCCAGCAGTGACCCAACCGCCAGGGCGACTAATGAAAAACTGTTTTTT
>TRBJ2-1|TRBD2|once|TRBV28
CASSPLFSGSSYNEQFF
TGTGCCAGCAGCCCGTTGTTTAGCGGGAGTTCCTACAATGAGCAGTTCTTC
>TRBJ2-2|NA|NA|TRBV28
CASNEVTTNTGELFF
TGTGCCAGCAATGAGGTGACGACGAACACCGGGGAGCTGTTTTTT
>TRBJ1-3|NA|NA|TRBV27
CASSPTRGGYGNTIYF
TGTGCCAGCAGTCCCACCCGGGGGGGGTACGGAAACACCATATATTTT
>TRBJ2-4|NA|few|TRBV9
CASSVGGTDIQYF
TGTGCCAGCAGCGTCGGGGGAACGGACATTCAGTACTTC
>TRBJ1-1|TRBD1|once|TRBV18
CASSPDLWTGNTEAFF
TGTGCCAGCTCACCGGACCTATGGACAGGGAACACTGAAGCTTTCTTT
>TRBJ2-3|TRBD1|NA|TRBV5-4
CASSTPGTGVTDTQYF
TGTGCCAGCAGCACGCCGGGGACAGGGGTCACAGATACGCAGTATTTT
>TRBJ1-2|NA|few|TRBV6-5
CASSYGGSFDSGYTF
TGTGCCAGCAGTTACGGGGGCAGTTTTGATTCTGGCTACACCTTC
>TRBJ1-2|TRBD1|once|TRBV7-2
CASSYSRGSNYGYTF
TGTGCCAGCAGCTACAGCAGGGGGTCGAACTATGGCTACACCTTC
>TRBJ2-1|TRBD2|NA|TRBV28
CASSSEREWGYGNEQFF
TGTGCCAGCAGTTCCGAGCGGGAGTGGGGTTATGGCAATGAGCAGTTCTTC
>TRBJ2-1|TRBD2|NA|TRBV5-1
CASREGPGLDYNEQFF
TGCGCCAGCAGGGAGGGACCGGGACTAGATTACAATGAGCAGTTCTTC
>TRBJ2-3|NA|NA|TRBV11-3
CASSLYRGASTDTQYF
TGTGCCAGCAGCCTATACCGGGGTGCGAGCACAGATACGCAGTATTTT
>TRBJ1-2|TRBD1|NA|TRBV28
CASRMEGAGYGYTF
TGTGCCAGCAGGATGGAGGGGGCTGGCTATGGCTACACCTTC
>TRBJ1-3|NA|NA|TRBV5-3
CARSLIPDGSGDTIYF
TGTGCCAGAAGCTTGATCCCGGACGGCTCGGGAGACACCATATATTTT
>TRBJ1-1|NA|NA|TRBV6-6
CATQYPQGTEAFF
TGTGCCACCCAATACCCCCAGGGGACTGAAGCTTTCTTT
>TRBJ1-6|NA|NA|TRBV7-2
CASSLRSPLHF
TGTGCCAGCAGCTTACGGTCACCCCTCCACTTT
>TRBJ2-1|TRBD2|few|TRBV4-3
CASSQALTSGSYNEQFF
TGCGCCAGCAGCCAAGCCCTAACTAGCGGCTCCTACAATGAGCAGTTCTTC